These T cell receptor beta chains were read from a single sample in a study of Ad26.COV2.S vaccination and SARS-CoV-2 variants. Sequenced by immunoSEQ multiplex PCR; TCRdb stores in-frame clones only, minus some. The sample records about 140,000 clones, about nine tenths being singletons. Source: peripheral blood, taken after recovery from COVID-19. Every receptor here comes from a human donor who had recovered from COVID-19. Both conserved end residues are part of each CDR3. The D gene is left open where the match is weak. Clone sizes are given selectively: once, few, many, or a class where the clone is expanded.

cdr3_aa: CASSRPRAERGRDTQYF
cdr3_nt: TGTGCCAGCAGCCGTCCCCGGGCCGAGCGGGGGAGGGATACGCAGTATTTT
d_call: TRBD2
v_call: TRBV7-8
clone_size: NA
j_call: TRBJ2-3

cdr3_aa: CASSVSGDEQFF
cdr3_nt: TGCGCCAGCAGTGTCTCAGGGGATGAGCAGTTCTTC
d_call: NA
v_call: TRBV10-1
clone_size: NA
j_call: TRBJ2-1

cdr3_aa: CASSLATGSGGYTF
cdr3_nt: TGTGCCAGCAGCCTAGCAACAGGCTCCGGAGGCTACACCTTC
d_call: NA
v_call: TRBV2
clone_size: NA
j_call: TRBJ1-2

cdr3_aa: CASSPSRMETQYF
cdr3_nt: TGTGCCAGCAGCCCTTCCAGGATGGAGACCCAGTACTTC
d_call: NA
v_call: TRBV27
clone_size: NA
j_call: TRBJ2-5

cdr3_aa: CASSPRASGGAGTQYF
cdr3_nt: TGTGCCAGCTCACCCAGGGCTAGCGGGGGGGCTGGTACGCAGTATTTT
d_call: TRBD2
v_call: TRBV18
clone_size: NA
j_call: TRBJ2-3

cdr3_aa: CASSVKSSGSRETQYF
cdr3_nt: TGTGCCAGCAGCGTCAAGTCGTCCGGCAGCCGCGAGACCCAGTACTTC
d_call: NA
v_call: TRBV9
clone_size: NA
j_call: TRBJ2-5

cdr3_aa: CATSPGTSGPTAQYF
cdr3_nt: TGTGCCACCAGCCCCGGGACTAGCGGACCTACGGCCCAGTACTTC
d_call: TRBD2
v_call: TRBV24-1
clone_size: NA
j_call: TRBJ2-5

cdr3_aa: CASSPQGGSNQPQHF
cdr3_nt: TGCGCCAGCAGCCCTCAGGGGGGGTCTAATCAGCCCCAGCATTTT
d_call: TRBD1
v_call: TRBV4-1
clone_size: once
j_call: TRBJ1-5

cdr3_aa: CASKVGNTEAFF
cdr3_nt: TGTGCCAGTAAGGTAGGGAACACTGAAGCTTTCTTT
d_call: NA
v_call: TRBV19
clone_size: NA
j_call: TRBJ1-1

cdr3_aa: CASTGSWPIMEKLFF
cdr3_nt: TGTGCCAGCACCGGCTCTTGGCCTATTATGGAAAAACTGTTTTTT
d_call: NA
v_call: TRBV28
clone_size: once
j_call: TRBJ1-4

cdr3_aa: CASRRSGTDTQYF
cdr3_nt: TGTGCCAGTAGACGGAGCGGTACAGATACGCAGTATTTT
d_call: NA
v_call: TRBV19
clone_size: NA
j_call: TRBJ2-3

cdr3_aa: CSVAGTEPTNEKLFF
cdr3_nt: TGCAGCGTAGCAGGGACAGAGCCAACTAATGAAAAACTGTTTTTT
d_call: TRBD1
v_call: TRBV29-1
clone_size: NA
j_call: TRBJ1-4

cdr3_aa: CASSLPSGGNIQYF
cdr3_nt: TGTGCCAGCAGTTTGCCTAGCGGGGGAAACATTCAGTACTTC
d_call: TRBD2
v_call: TRBV28
clone_size: NA
j_call: TRBJ2-4

cdr3_aa: CATLPGQREKLFF
cdr3_nt: TGTGCCACCCTCCCGGGACAGCGTGAAAAACTGTTTTTT
d_call: TRBD1
v_call: TRBV28
clone_size: NA
j_call: TRBJ1-4

cdr3_aa: CSVERRVSLGEAFF
cdr3_nt: TGCAGCGTTGAACGAAGGGTGAGTCTGGGCGAAGCTTTCTTT
d_call: NA
v_call: TRBV29-1
clone_size: few
j_call: TRBJ1-1

cdr3_aa: CASSWGTGGSYEQYF
cdr3_nt: TGCGCCAGCAGCTGGGGGACAGGGGGCTCGTACGAGCAGTACTTC
d_call: TRBD1
v_call: TRBV5-1
clone_size: NA
j_call: TRBJ2-7

cdr3_aa: CASCTKRSGGEQYF
cdr3_nt: TGTGCCAGCTGTACCAAACGATCGGGGGGCGAGCAGTACTTC
d_call: TRBD2
v_call: TRBV28
clone_size: NA
j_call: TRBJ2-7

cdr3_aa: CASKIGGEVSPLHF
cdr3_nt: TGTGCCAGCAAGATCGGGGGTGAGGTTTCACCCCTCCACTTT
d_call: NA
v_call: TRBV7-9
clone_size: NA
j_call: TRBJ1-6

cdr3_aa: CASRDRFGNSPLHF
cdr3_nt: TGTGCCAGCCGGGACAGGTTCGGCAATTCACCCCTCCACTTT
d_call: TRBD1
v_call: TRBV7-2
clone_size: NA
j_call: TRBJ1-6

cdr3_aa: CASSTGPLRKPGELFF
cdr3_nt: TGCGCCAGCAGCACCGGACCGCTTAGGAAGCCCGGGGAGCTGTTTTTT
d_call: NA
v_call: TRBV5-1
clone_size: NA
j_call: TRBJ2-2

cdr3_aa: CASSIATGGSFAEAFF
cdr3_nt: TGTGCCAGCAGTATAGCGACAGGGGGCTCCTTCGCTGAAGCTTTCTTT
d_call: TRBD1
v_call: TRBV27
clone_size: NA
j_call: TRBJ1-1

cdr3_aa: CASRLAGYTDTQYF
cdr3_nt: TGTGCCAGCCGACTAGCGGGGTACACAGATACGCAGTATTTT
d_call: TRBD2
v_call: TRBV7-2
clone_size: NA
j_call: TRBJ2-3

cdr3_aa: CARFRVAHNEQFF
cdr3_nt: TGTGCCAGATTCAGGGTTGCGCACAATGAGCAGTTCTTC
d_call: NA
v_call: TRBV7-9
clone_size: NA
j_call: TRBJ2-1

cdr3_aa: CASSFHRAGEQYF
cdr3_nt: TGTGCCAGCAGTTTCCACAGGGCTGGCGAGCAGTACTTC
d_call: NA
v_call: TRBV28
clone_size: NA
j_call: TRBJ2-7

cdr3_aa: CASSPNRESSYEQYF
cdr3_nt: TGTGCCAGCAGCCCAAACAGGGAGTCTTCCTACGAGCAGTACTTC
d_call: NA
v_call: TRBV28
clone_size: NA
j_call: TRBJ2-7

cdr3_aa: CASSLENRALSGANVLTF
cdr3_nt: TGTGCCAGCAGCTTAGAGAACAGGGCTCTATCTGGGGCCAACGTCCTGACTTTC
d_call: NA
v_call: TRBV7-8
clone_size: NA
j_call: TRBJ2-6

cdr3_aa: CASRPGTLGYNEQFF
cdr3_nt: TGTGCCAGCAGGCCTGGGACTCTCGGCTACAATGAGCAGTTCTTC
d_call: NA
v_call: TRBV28
clone_size: NA
j_call: TRBJ2-1

cdr3_aa: CASSDTGGPGETQYF
cdr3_nt: TGTGCCAGCAGTGACACGGGGGGGCCCGGTGAGACCCAGTACTTC
d_call: TRBD2
v_call: TRBV6-4
clone_size: once
j_call: TRBJ2-5

cdr3_aa: CASSSPLAGGSGANVLTF
cdr3_nt: TGTGCCAGCAGCTCCCCGCTAGCGGGGGGATCTGGGGCCAACGTCCTGACTTTC
d_call: TRBD2
v_call: TRBV7-2
clone_size: NA
j_call: TRBJ2-6

cdr3_aa: CATSQRQDNEQFF
cdr3_nt: TGTGCCACCAGCCAGAGACAGGACAATGAGCAGTTCTTC
d_call: NA
v_call: TRBV15
clone_size: NA
j_call: TRBJ2-1

cdr3_aa: CASSQSVGSPRGYEQYF
cdr3_nt: TGTGCCAGCAGCCAATCGGTCGGATCTCCCAGGGGGTACGAGCAGTACTTC
d_call: TRBD1
v_call: TRBV16
clone_size: NA
j_call: TRBJ2-7

cdr3_aa: CASSTFGPYSNQPQHF
cdr3_nt: TGTGCCAGTAGTACATTCGGACCTTATAGCAATCAGCCCCAGCATTTT
d_call: NA
v_call: TRBV19
clone_size: NA
j_call: TRBJ1-5

cdr3_aa: CASTRRTSGGAETQYF
cdr3_nt: TGTGCCAGCACCCGGCGGACTAGCGGGGGTGCGGAGACCCAGTACTTC
d_call: TRBD2
v_call: TRBV7-2
clone_size: NA
j_call: TRBJ2-5

cdr3_aa: CSARARNEQFF
cdr3_nt: TGCAGTGCTAGAGCCCGCAATGAGCAGTTCTTC
d_call: NA
v_call: TRBV20-1
clone_size: once
j_call: TRBJ2-1

cdr3_aa: CASSKNLGNSNTGELFF
cdr3_nt: TGTGCCAGCAGCAAAAATCTTGGAAATTCGAACACCGGGGAGCTGTTTTTT
d_call: NA
v_call: TRBV21-1
clone_size: NA
j_call: TRBJ2-2

cdr3_aa: CASSPPGTLTEAFF
cdr3_nt: TGTGCCAGCTCACCGCCCGGGACATTAACTGAAGCTTTCTTT
d_call: NA
v_call: TRBV18
clone_size: NA
j_call: TRBJ1-1

cdr3_aa: CASRKPGQAYEQYF
cdr3_nt: TGTGCCAGCAGAAAACCGGGACAGGCCTACGAGCAGTACTTC
d_call: TRBD1
v_call: TRBV11-2
clone_size: NA
j_call: TRBJ2-7

cdr3_aa: CASRAGRETQYF
cdr3_nt: TGTGCCAGCAGGGCAGGGCGTGAGACCCAGTACTTC
d_call: NA
v_call: TRBV6-5
clone_size: NA
j_call: TRBJ2-5

cdr3_aa: CASSEREQNEQFF
cdr3_nt: TGCGCCAGCAGTGAGAGGGAGCAGAATGAGCAGTTCTTC
d_call: NA
v_call: TRBV10-2
clone_size: NA
j_call: TRBJ2-1

cdr3_aa: CASSAGTGTDTQYF
cdr3_nt: TGTGCCAGCAGCGCAGGGACAGGCACAGATACGCAGTATTTT
d_call: TRBD1
v_call: TRBV7-9
clone_size: NA
j_call: TRBJ2-3

cdr3_aa: CASSESTGRETQYF
cdr3_nt: TGCGCCAGCAGTGAGTCTACAGGCCGGGAGACCCAGTACTTC
d_call: NA
v_call: TRBV10-1
clone_size: NA
j_call: TRBJ2-5

cdr3_aa: CASSSGGLYF
cdr3_nt: TGTGCCAGCAGCTCCGGCGGGCTGTACTTC
d_call: NA
v_call: TRBV7-9
clone_size: NA
j_call: TRBJ2-7

cdr3_aa: CATSRDRDTQYF
cdr3_nt: TGTGCCACCAGCAGAGATCGAGATACGCAGTATTTT
d_call: NA
v_call: TRBV15
clone_size: NA
j_call: TRBJ2-3

cdr3_aa: CASSLGLGSGNTIYF
cdr3_nt: TGCGCCAGCAGCTTGGGCCTGGGCTCTGGAAACACCATATATTTT
d_call: NA
v_call: TRBV5-1
clone_size: NA
j_call: TRBJ1-3

cdr3_aa: CASSIWGPANEKLFF
cdr3_nt: TGTGCCAGTAGTATTTGGGGGCCGGCTAATGAAAAACTGTTTTTT
d_call: NA
v_call: TRBV19
clone_size: NA
j_call: TRBJ1-4

cdr3_aa: CASSHSTGHEQYF
cdr3_nt: TGTGCCAGCAGTCACTCGACAGGGCACGAGCAGTACTTC
d_call: TRBD1
v_call: TRBV28
clone_size: NA
j_call: TRBJ2-7

cdr3_aa: CASSGDSRGTGELFF
cdr3_nt: TGTGCCAGCAGTGGGGACTCCCGCGGAACCGGGGAGCTGTTTTTT
d_call: NA
v_call: TRBV2
clone_size: NA
j_call: TRBJ2-2

cdr3_aa: CASSEVTGGGYIQNSPLHF
cdr3_nt: TGTGCCAGCAGTGAAGTCACAGGGGGCGGCTATATACAGAATTCACCCCTCCACTTT
d_call: TRBD1
v_call: TRBV6-1
clone_size: NA
j_call: TRBJ1-6

cdr3_aa: CASVGVSGEQYF
cdr3_nt: TGTGCCAGCGTCGGGGTGAGTGGCGAGCAGTACTTC
d_call: NA
v_call: TRBV6-5
clone_size: NA
j_call: TRBJ2-7